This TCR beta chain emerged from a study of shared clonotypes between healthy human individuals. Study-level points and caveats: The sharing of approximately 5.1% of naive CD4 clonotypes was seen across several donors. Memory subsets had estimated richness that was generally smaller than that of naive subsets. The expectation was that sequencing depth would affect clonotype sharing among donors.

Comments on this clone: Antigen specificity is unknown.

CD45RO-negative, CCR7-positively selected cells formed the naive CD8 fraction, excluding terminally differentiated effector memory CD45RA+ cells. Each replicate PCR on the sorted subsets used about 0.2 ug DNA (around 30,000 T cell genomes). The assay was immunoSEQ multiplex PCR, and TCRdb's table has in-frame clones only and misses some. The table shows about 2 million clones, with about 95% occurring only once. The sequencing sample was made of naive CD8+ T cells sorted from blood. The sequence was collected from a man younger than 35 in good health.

The CDR3 protein is CASSSTGTRNTGTEAFF. The CDR3, as DNA: TGTGCCAGCAGCTCCACGGGGACACGTAACACCGGTACTGAAGCTTTCTTT. The chain carries TRBV7-3 and TRBJ1-1; maybe TRBD1 (6 bases). The germline CDR1 and CDR2 sequences are SGHTA and FQGTGA. This CDR3 contains 17 residues. Trimming stripped 4 bases from V and 5 bases from J, with 23 bases between.